This is a list of T cell receptor beta chains from one sample in a study of response to subunit inactivated influenza vaccine. TCRdb re-derived calls from the RT-PCR reads in MiXCR, one entry per CDR3 protein. Among 650,000 to 800,000 distinct CDR3 sequences listed, around 14% were seen once. The input for sequencing was PBMCs from blood, taken approximately 15 days before vaccination. All receptors derive from a man aged 50-59 years who received an inactivated influenza vaccine. Both conserved end residues are part of each CDR3. The order of the fields is V gene, D gene, J gene, clone size, CDR3 length, CDR3 protein, CDR3 DNA. The D gene is left open where the match is weak. Clone size is shown for a subset of rows, as once, few, many or a class of expanded clone.

TRBV4-2	NA	TRBJ2-7	NA	14	CASSPTTQDYEHYF	TGTGCCAGCAGCCCTACAACTCAAGACTACGAGCACTACTTC
TRBV5-5	TRBD2	TRBJ2-5	NA	14	CASSPGRVEETQCF	TGTGCCAGCAGCCCTGGGAGGGTTGAAGAGACCCAGTGCTTC
TRBV24-1	NA	TRBJ2-3	few	14	CATSDAGNTDTQYF	TGTGCCACCAGTGATGCAGGGAACACAGATACGCAGTATTTT
TRBV7-9	NA	TRBJ1-2	many	13	CASSLGQHYGYTF	TGTGCCAGCAGCTTAGGACAGCACTATGGCTACACCTTC
TRBV28	NA	TRBJ1-1	NA	15	CASSSPPRARTEAFF	TGTGCCAGCAGTTCCCCCCCAAGGGCGAGAACTGAAGCTTTCTTT
TRBV7-2	NA	TRBJ2-7	NA	14	CASTRQKGSYEQYF	TGTGCCAGCACGCGCCAGAAGGGTTCCTACGAGCAGTACTTC
TRBV30	NA	TRBJ1-1	many	11	CAGSGITEAFF	TGTGCCGGGTCGGGGATCACTGAAGCTTTCTTT
TRBV6-2/TRBV6-3	NA	TRBJ2-2	few	13	CASRPDWAGELFF	TGTGCCAGCAGACCGGACTGGGCCGGGGAGCTGTTTTTT
TRBV5-1	TRBD2	TRBJ2-3	NA	17	CASSFYGTSGSADTQYF	TGCGCCAGCAGCTTTTACGGGACTAGCGGGAGTGCTGATACGCAGTATTTT
TRBV4-1	TRBD2	TRBJ2-2	many	16	CASSQVLRSGTGELFF	TGCGCCAGCAGCCAAGTCTTGCGTAGCGGGACCGGGGAGCTGTTTTTT
TRBV29-1	NA	TRBJ1-4	few	13	CSVGSGAYEKLFF	TGCAGCGTTGGATCAGGGGCATATGAAAAACTGTTTTTT
TRBV29-1	TRBD1	TRBJ1-1	few	15	CSVYLAGGASTEAFF	TGCAGCGTTTATTTGGCAGGGGGCGCCTCGACTGAAGCTTTCTTT
TRBV3-1	TRBD1	TRBJ2-7	NA	15	CASSQARGRSYEQYF	TGTGCCAGCAGCCAAGCTAGGGGGCGATCCTACGAGCAGTACTTC
TRBV12-3/TRBV12-4	TRBD2	TRBJ2-1	NA	15	CASSPRGGVVNEQFF	TGTGCCAGCAGCCCCCGGGGGGGCGTCGTCAATGAGCAGTTCTTC
TRBV29-1	TRBD1	TRBJ2-2	few	13	CSVGTGGAGELFF	TGCAGCGTCGGGACAGGGGGGGCCGGGGAGCTGTTTTTT
TRBV19	NA	TRBJ1-2	NA	16	CASSGPRQRHNYGYTF	TGTGCCAGTAGTGGACCCAGACAGCGCCACAACTATGGCTACACCTTC
TRBV5-1	TRBD1	TRBJ2-7	NA	14	CASSSEDREVPQYF	TGCGCCAGCAGTTCAGAGGACAGGGAAGTCCCGCAGTACTTC
TRBV6-2/TRBV6-3	TRBD2	TRBJ2-3	many	19	CASSYSGRGRLYRTDTQYF	TGTGCCAGCAGTTACTCGGGCCGCGGGAGGCTCTACCGCACAGATACGCAGTATTTT
TRBV11-2	NA	TRBJ2-1	many	15	CASTQDLGRGGEQFF	TGTGCCAGCACGCAGGACCTGGGACGAGGCGGTGAGCAGTTCTTC
TRBV9	NA	TRBJ1-3	few	14	CASSLSYSGNTIYF	TGTGCCAGCAGCCTTTCCTACTCTGGAAACACCATATATTTT
TRBV10-3	TRBD2	TRBJ2-3	NA	15	CATALGTSVTDTQYF	TGTGCCACTGCCCTCGGGACTAGCGTGACAGATACGCAGTATTTT
TRBV15	TRBD2	TRBJ2-1	few	18	CATSRGGTSGIGGNEQFF	TGTGCCACCAGCAGAGGCGGGACTAGCGGGATAGGAGGCAATGAGCAGTTCTTC
TRBV5-1	NA	TRBJ1-1	many	15	CASSLGQLGNTEAFF	TGCGCCAGCAGCTTGGGACAGCTTGGAAACACTGAAGCTTTCTTT